Listed below are T cell receptor beta chains from one sample, sequenced in a study of beta chain features in type 1 diabetes. Method: immunoSEQ multiplex PCR; TCRdb's copy keeps in-frame clones and lacks some. The sample lists about 30,000 clones, roughly three fifths occurring once. The specimen was Tregs from blood. The receptors derive from a woman aged 18-29 years with type 1 diabetes. The conserved cysteine and the conserved F or W are not part of the CDR3 here. Clone size, where shown, is once, few, many, or a class for clones that have expanded.

>few|TRBV7-2
ASSSQTGINSPLH
>once|TRBV28
ASSHPVRLAKNYEQY
>.|TRBV6-6
ASSILTGTYGYT
>.|TRBV6-6
ASSAGVGYGYT
>few|TRBV28
ASSFLRRDYNEQF
>.|TRBV2
ASSERSGSTDTQY
>.|TRBV5-6
ASSPFTSGTDTQY
>.|TRBV6-5
ASSYFSRGGEQY
>.|TRBV7-2
ASSLSEGGVAF
>.|TRBV5-1
ASSLVAGDRETQY
>.|TRBV7-9
ASSFSGTSAEQY
>few|TRBV2
ASSDGAGSYEQY
>.|TRBV7-2
ASSLGRAGEQPQH
>.|TRBV11-2
ASSSFFSGRAGEQF
>few|TRBV6-5
ASSYSTGAGELF
>few|TRBV30
AWSANSGANVLT
>few|TRBV11-2
ASSFSGGGLTDTQY
>.|TRBV7-6
ASSLAPNPRGTAYEQY
>.|TRBV9
ASSEGLSYEQY
>.|TRBV27
ASSSLLGTEAF
>.|TRBV11-2
ASSLWTGNYGYT
>few|TRBV2
ASRRDRYNSPLH
>few|TRBV6-5
ASSYEAGVGYTEAF
>.|TRBV7-9
ATGESTDTQY
>.|TRBV11-2
ASSGAIKSPAGGRYEQF
>.|TRBV11-2
ASSSVTTGVTEAF
>few|TRBV7-9
ASSLGRANTDTQY
>.|TRBV6-1
ASSGQGNEQF
>.|TRBV5-4
ASSLTGGTEAF
>few|TRBV11-2
ASSSGRTGGNEQF
>.|TRBV20-1
SAATLAARF
>.|TRBV18
ASSPARSSYNEQF
>.|TRBV5-1
ASSSLGQGTEAF
>.|TRBV5-1
ASKLQENTEAF
>.|TRBV4-1
ASSLNSVSGELF
>.|TRBV4-2
ASSQELAGAYEQY
>.|TRBV13
ASSFTGDGQQETQY